The 17 T cell receptor beta chains below all came from one sample that was sequenced in a study (TCRdb year 2016). Library preparation was by RT-PCR. TCRdb records Illumina MiSeq as the sequencer. TCRdb reworked the public reads: Q25 trimming with fastp, MiXCR clone assembly, productive beta chains retained. Each CDR3 protein gets just one entry, which takes the most common genes and DNA from the rows behind it. The sample records about 700,000 distinct CDR3 sequences, 14% of which are singletons. Roughly 3.6% of the sample belongs to the ten largest clones. Input material: memory CD4+ T cells from blood. Every receptor here comes from a female donor in good health, serving as a healthy control.

In DNA, the CDR3 is TGTGCCAGCAGTTTAGAAGGGCCGGGACTAGCTTCCCTCTACGAGCAGTACTTC. This translates into CASSLEGPGLASLYEQYF. The chain joins TRBV27 to TRBJ2-7; 9 positions agree with TRBD2. V shed 2 bases, J shed 3 bases, and the junction held 14 bases outside the gene matches. The CDR3 has 18 amino acids. The germline CDR1 and CDR2 sequences are MNHEY and SMNVEV (reference sequence).

This clonotype was observed a few times. The chain carries TRBV7-3 and TRBJ2-1; the match to TRBD2 covers 13 bases. The CDR3 covers 16 residues. Trimming took 2 bases from V and 9 from J; bases not matched to a gene: 7. CDR1 and CDR2 (germline): SGHTA, FQGTGA. CDR3 amino acids: CASSLSGTSGMGEQFF. The CDR3 DNA sequence: TGTGCCAGCAGCTTATCAGGGACTAGCGGGATGGGTGAGCAGTTCTTC.

This clonotype showed up just a few times. The rearrangement joins TRBV4-1 to TRBJ2-3; 9 bases agree with TRBD1. The germline V gene has CDR1 MGHRA and CDR2 YSYEKL. V dropped 2 bases and J dropped 2; count of bases not matched to a gene: 8. This CDR3 comprises 17 residues. CDR3 sequence reads: CASSQRQGQGLTDTQYF. The CDR3 bases are TGCGCCAGCAGCCAAAGGCAGGGACAGGGACTCACAGATACGCAGTATTTT.

Ten or more counts support this clonotype. V is TRBV20-1 and J is TRBJ1-3, with D maybe TRBD1 (5 bases). Looked up from germline, CDR1 is DFQATT and CDR2 is SNEGSKA (reference sequence). V lost 4 bases to trimming and J lost 2 bases, with 9 bases between them. The CDR3 is 13 amino acids. DNA of the CDR3: TGCAGTGCTAACCGACAGCCTGGAAACACCATATATTTT. This sequence encodes CSANRQPGNTIYF.

This clonotype was seen just once. The chain recombines TRBV24-1 with TRBJ2-2; TRBD1 agrees at 8 bases. Trimming took 7 bases from V and 4 from J; bases not matched to a gene: 13. The CDR3 runs to 17 residues. Germline V gives CDR1 KGHDR, CDR2 SFDVKD. CDR3: CATSTPQGAIGTGELFF. The CDR3 DNA is TGTGCCACCAGCACTCCTCAGGGGGCCATTGGCACCGGGGAGCTGTTTTTT.

This chain uses TRBV10-2 with TRBJ2-7; 14 bases are a match to TRBD2. The CDR3 has 18 amino acids. Germline V gene lookup returns CDR1 WSHSY and CDR2 SAAADI. V was pared by 2 bases and J by 4 bases, with 10 bases of the junction left unmatched. CDR3 DNA: TGCGCCAGCAGTGAGCGTTCTGGGACTAGCGGGAGAGGGTACGAGCAGTACTTC. Translation: CASSERSGTSGRGYEQYF.

This chain uses TRBV28 with TRBJ1-3; a weak D match, TRBD1 (6 bases). Trimming removed 6 bases from V and 0 bases from J, with 12 bases in between. In germline, CDR1 is MDHEN, CDR2 SYDVKM. The CDR3 totals 15 residues. DNA for the CDR3: TGTGCCAGCAGGGACAGTAAGAACTCTGGAAACACCATATATTTT. The encoded protein is CASRDSKNSGNTIYF.

This clonotype came up a few times. V usage is TRBV5-5 and J usage is TRBJ2-6; possible D gene TRBD1, 6 bases. This CDR3 contains 15 residues. V lost 3 bases, J lost 8 bases, and 15 bases lay in between. Germline V CDR1 and CDR2: SGHKS, YYEKEE (reference sequence). CDR3: CASSSPKGDSNVLTF. CDR3 DNA: TGTGCCAGCAGCTCACCTAAGGGGGATTCCAACGTCCTGACTTTC.

A few counts support this clonotype. This chain links TRBV5-6 with TRBJ2-1; possible D gene TRBD2, 6 bases. V gave up 3 bases and J gave up 7 bases, with 17 bases separating them. From germline, CDR1 is SGHDT and CDR2 YYEEEE. This CDR3 contains 15 residues. CDR3 sequence: CASSSTGTPWNEQFF. The CDR3 nucleotides are TGTGCCAGCAGCTCCACCGGGACTCCTTGGAATGAGCAGTTCTTC. Using reference TRBV5-6 and TRBJ2-1 for the parts outside the CDR3, the full variable domain is DAGVTQSPTHLIKTRGQQVTLRCSPKSGHDTVSWYQQALGQGPQFIFQYYEEEERQRGNFPDRFSGHQFPNYSSELNVNALLLGDSALYLCASSSTGTPWNEQFFGPGTRLTVL.

This clonotype was detected ten times or more. Mismatch with germline at one junction end may stem from a read error. This chain uses TRBV20-1 with TRBJ1-3, with no clear D. The CDR3 spans 14 residues. Germline assignment: CDR1 DFQATT and CDR2 SNEGSKA (reference sequence). The CDR3 nucleotides read TGCAGCGCTAGGCCGGGCCCCCTCGTGAACACCATATATTTT. As protein: CSARPGPLVNTIYF.

This clonotype was seen only a few times. The gene calls are TRBV12-3 or TRBV12-4 and TRBJ2-6; D is ambiguous. Trimming stripped 5 bases from V and 0 bases from J, with 5 bases between. This CDR3 contains 14 residues. CDR3 DNA sequence: TGTGCCAGCAGTACAACCTCTGGGGCCAACGTCCTGACTTTC. Translation: CASSTTSGANVLTF.

This clonotype was picked up a small number of times. The chain is built from TRBV5-1 and TRBJ1-5; no clear D gene. The CDR3 is 13 amino acids. Germline V lookup: CDR1 SGHRS, CDR2 YFSETQ. V was cut by 3 bases and J by 3 bases, with 7 bases left in between. Written as DNA, the CDR3 is TGCGCCAGCAGCTCCGGAAACAATCAGCCCCAGCATTTT. This sequence encodes CASSSGNNQPQHF.

This clonotype was seen more than once but under ten times. Here the CDR3 DNA reads TGTGCCAGCAGCGTAGGGACAGGGGCCGCTTTTACGGAAAAACTGTTTTTT. Translated, it gives CASSVGTGAAFTEKLFF. The chain employs TRBV9 and TRBJ1-4; 9 bases align to TRBD1. Losses at the gene ends were 0 bases for V and 8 bases for J; bases not matched to a gene: 11. Germline V CDR1 and CDR2: SGDLS, YYNGEE. This CDR3 contains 17 residues.

This clonotype occurred a few times. This chain links TRBV20-1 with TRBJ1-5; tentative D call: TRBD1 (6 bases). V was shortened by 3 bases and J by 0 bases, with 24 bases between the two germline ends. The V gene's germline CDR1 is DFQATT and CDR2 SNEGSKA (reference sequence). This CDR3 is built from 19 residues. The CDR3, as DNA: TGCAGTGCTAGTACAAGGGACACCCCGCCCTATTATAGCAATCAGCCCCAGCATTTT. Translated, it gives CSASTRDTPPYYSNQPQHF.

This clonotype was detected only a few times. The chain couples TRBV11-1 to TRBJ2-3; tentative D call: TRBD1 (5 bases). Germline CDR1 is SGHAT and CDR2 is FQDESV (reference sequence). CDR3 size: 15 residues. With 5 bases removed from V and 0 bases from J, the gap between germline ends came to 12 bases. CDR3 region: CASSTQALSTDTQYF. In DNA form, the CDR3 reads TGTGCCAGCAGCACACAGGCCTTAAGCACAGATACGCAGTATTTT.

This clonotype was recorded a few times. This chain links TRBV18 with TRBJ1-2; D unresolved. The CDR3 covers 14 residues. CDR1 and CDR2 from the germline V gene are KGHSH and LQKENI. V was clipped by 3 bases and J by 4 bases, with 12 bases between them. CDR3 amino acids: CASSPMREAYGYTF. The CDR3 region has the DNA TGTGCCAGCTCACCCATGAGAGAGGCCTATGGCTACACCTTC.

The chain links TRBV15 to TRBJ2-3; tentative D call: TRBD1 (6 bases). The CDR3 is 16 residues long. V was cut by 5 bases and J by 2 bases, with 17 bases left in between. CDR1 is LNHNV and CDR2 is YYDKDF in the germline V gene (reference sequence). The CDR3 DNA reads TGTGCCACCAGCCAACTCTTGACAGGATCCACAGATACGCAGTATTTT. As protein: CATSQLLTGSTDTQYF.